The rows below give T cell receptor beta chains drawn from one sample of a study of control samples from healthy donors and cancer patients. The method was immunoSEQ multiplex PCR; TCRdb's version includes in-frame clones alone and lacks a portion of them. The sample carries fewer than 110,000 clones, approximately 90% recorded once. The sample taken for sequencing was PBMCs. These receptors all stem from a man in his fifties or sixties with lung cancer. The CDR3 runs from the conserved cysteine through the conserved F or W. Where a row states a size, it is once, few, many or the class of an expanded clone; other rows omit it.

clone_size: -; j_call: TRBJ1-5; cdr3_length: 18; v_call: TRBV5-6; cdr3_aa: CASSLKRTGGFGNQPQHF
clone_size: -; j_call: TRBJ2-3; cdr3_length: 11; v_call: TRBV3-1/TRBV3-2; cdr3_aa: CASSPGATQYF
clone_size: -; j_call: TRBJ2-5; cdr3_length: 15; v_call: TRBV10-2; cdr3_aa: CASSLRPTGQETQYF
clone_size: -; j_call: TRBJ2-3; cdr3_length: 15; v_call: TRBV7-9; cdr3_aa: CASSPQQGNTDTQYF
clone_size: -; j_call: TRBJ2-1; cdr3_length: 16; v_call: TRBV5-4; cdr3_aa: CASSLDGGSSYNEQFF
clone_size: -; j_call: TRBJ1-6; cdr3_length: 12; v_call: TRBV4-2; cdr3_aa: CASSHTYEALHF
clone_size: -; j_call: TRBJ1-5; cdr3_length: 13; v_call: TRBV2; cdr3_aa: CASSVGVHQPQHF
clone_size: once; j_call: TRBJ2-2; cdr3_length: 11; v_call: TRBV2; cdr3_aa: CASQYPGELFF
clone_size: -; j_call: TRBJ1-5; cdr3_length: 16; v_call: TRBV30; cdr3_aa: CAWSRSGTSLNQPQHF
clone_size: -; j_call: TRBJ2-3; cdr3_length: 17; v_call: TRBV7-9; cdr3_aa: CASSFGSGGPSTDTQYF
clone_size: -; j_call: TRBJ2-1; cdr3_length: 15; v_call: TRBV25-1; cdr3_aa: CASSEAGGPNNEQFF
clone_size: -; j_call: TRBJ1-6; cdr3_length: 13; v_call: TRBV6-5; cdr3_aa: CASSFTANSPLHF
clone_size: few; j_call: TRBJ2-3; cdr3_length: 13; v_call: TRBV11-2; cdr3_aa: CASSSAGPDTQYF
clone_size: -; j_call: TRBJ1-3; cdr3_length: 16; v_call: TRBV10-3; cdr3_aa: CAISDKGARSGNTIYF
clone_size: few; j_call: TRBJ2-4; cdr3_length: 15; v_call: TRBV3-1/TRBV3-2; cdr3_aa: CASSPRDREGNIQYF
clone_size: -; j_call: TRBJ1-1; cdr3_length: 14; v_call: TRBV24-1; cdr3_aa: CATRDSGGNTEAFF
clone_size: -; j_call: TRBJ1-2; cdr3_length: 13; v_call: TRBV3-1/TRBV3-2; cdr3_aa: CASSLGQIYGYTF
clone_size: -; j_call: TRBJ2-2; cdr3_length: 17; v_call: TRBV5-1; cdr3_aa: CASSSRVGDRGTGELFF
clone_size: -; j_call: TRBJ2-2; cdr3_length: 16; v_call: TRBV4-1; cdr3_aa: CASGRYGTGMTGELFF
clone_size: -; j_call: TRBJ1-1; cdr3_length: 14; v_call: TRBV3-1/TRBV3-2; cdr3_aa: CASSSRGSGTEAFF
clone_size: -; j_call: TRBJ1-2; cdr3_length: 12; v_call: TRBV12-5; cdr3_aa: CASGLKDYGYTF
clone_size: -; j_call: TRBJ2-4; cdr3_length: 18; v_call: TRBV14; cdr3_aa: CASSPPPSDRLAKNIQYF
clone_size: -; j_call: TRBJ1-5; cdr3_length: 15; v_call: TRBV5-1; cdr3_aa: CASSTSGGSNQPQHF
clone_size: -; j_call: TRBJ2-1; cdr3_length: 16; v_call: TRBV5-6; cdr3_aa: CASRYRRALDYNEQFF
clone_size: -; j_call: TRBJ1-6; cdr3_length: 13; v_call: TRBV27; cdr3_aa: CASMPVYNSPLHF
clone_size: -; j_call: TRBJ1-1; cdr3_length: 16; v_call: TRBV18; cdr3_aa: CASSPPGMAMNTEAFF
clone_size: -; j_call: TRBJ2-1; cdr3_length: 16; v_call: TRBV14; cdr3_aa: CASSQNRDTSALEQFF